This TCR beta chain derives from a study of OX40 agonist ivuxolimab in advanced cancers. Study background: The drug used for patients, ivuxolimab, was an agonistic anti-OX40 (CD134) antibody. Every patient in dose escalation had hepatocellular carcinoma, melanoma, renal cell or head and neck cancer.

The CDR3 runs 14 residues. In germline, CDR1 is MNHEY, CDR2 SVGAGI. V lost 2 bases and J 0 bases, leaving 7 bases between the germline ends. The repertoire was sequenced with immunoSEQ multiplex PCR; TCRdb's copy has only in-frame clones and lacks some. The table lists some 100,000 clones, 85% to 95% of them singletons, with about 2.6% in the top ten. About this clone itself: Its cognate antigen is unknown.

Overall study results and limits: CD4+ T cells averaged fewer expanded clones than CD8+ T cells.

The source was CD4+ or CD8+ T cells sorted from blood, collected in a trial of the OX40 agonist ivuxolimab. This clonotype was sampled from an adult with an advanced solid tumor such as melanoma, head and neck, liver or kidney cancer. V gene TRBV6-5 combines with J gene TRBJ1-1; D is unresolved. As DNA, the CDR3 is TGTGCCAGCAGTTACGGTTCGGTGAACACTGAAGCTTTCTTT. It codes for CASSYGSVNTEAFF.